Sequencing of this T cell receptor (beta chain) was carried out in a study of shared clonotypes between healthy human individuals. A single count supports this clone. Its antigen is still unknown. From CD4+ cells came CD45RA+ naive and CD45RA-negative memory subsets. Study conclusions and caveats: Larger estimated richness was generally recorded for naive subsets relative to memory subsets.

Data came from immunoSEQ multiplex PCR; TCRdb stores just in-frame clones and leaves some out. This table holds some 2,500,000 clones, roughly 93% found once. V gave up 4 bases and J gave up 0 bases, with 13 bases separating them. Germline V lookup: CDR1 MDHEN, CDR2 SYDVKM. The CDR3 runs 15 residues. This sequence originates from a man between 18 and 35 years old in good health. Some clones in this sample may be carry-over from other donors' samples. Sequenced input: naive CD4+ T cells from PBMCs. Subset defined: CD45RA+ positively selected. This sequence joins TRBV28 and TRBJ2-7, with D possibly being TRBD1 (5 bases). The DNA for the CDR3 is TGTGCCAGCAGTTGGACACCTGACAACTCCTACGAGCAGTACTTC. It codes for CASSWTPDNSYEQYF.